This T cell receptor beta chain is from a study of early T cells in non-severe SARS-CoV-2 infection. Study-wide background: Sequencing input comprised bulk RNA from unsorted whole blood; chain pairing was not available.

This clonotype was seen ten or more times. The antigen is not known. Individual cDNA molecules received unique molecular identifiers. TCRdb used MiXCR to reprocess the 5' RACE reads, holding one entry per CDR3 protein. The data contain tens of thousands of distinct CDR3 sequences, less than 5% of them singletons. General observations from the study: VDJdb matching skewed toward anti-spike CD8 responses, missing private and CD4 specificities.

Germline V gives CDR1 MDHEN, CDR2 SYDVKM. The CDR3 consists of 15 residues. J lost 6 bases, V lost 5 bases, and 10 bases had no gene match. The source is an adult who was a healthcare worker with PCR-confirmed SARS-CoV-2 infection or an uninfected control (not recorded which). This chain joins TRBV28 and TRBJ1-5, with 7 positions matching TRBD1. The sequenced sample was whole blood. The CDR3 spells CASSPPDRVAQPQHF. For the CDR3, the DNA is TGTGCCAGCAGTCCCCCCGACAGGGTTGCTCAGCCCCAGCATTTT.